What follows is one TCR beta chain and its context. These data belong to a study of blood T cell repertoires in COVID-19. Study information: PBMCs, B-cell-depleted T cells, or T cells provided the cDNA or gDNA that made up the material.

Sequencing was performed with immunoSEQ multiplex PCR; in TCRdb, only in-frame clones are kept and a portion is missing. Among approximately 410,000 clones listed, roughly 88% were seen once. V lost 5 bases to trimming and J lost 4 bases; unmatched junction nucleotides: 9. Per the germline V gene, CDR1 is LGHDT and CDR2 is YNNKEL (reference sequence). The CDR3 spans 18 residues. This receptor was obtained from a woman in her thirties with active or convalescent COVID-19. Input material: peripheral blood. The chain links TRBV3-1 (or the pseudogene TRBV3-2) to TRBJ2-1, with 15 bases fitting TRBD2. The CDR3 reads CASSMRLGLAGGYNEQFF. CDR3 sequence (DNA): TGTGCCAGCAGCATGCGCCTGGGACTAGCGGGGGGTTACAATGAGCAGTTCTTC.